The 17 T cell receptor beta chains below were found in one sample sequenced in a study of tumor-infiltrating lymphocytes in primary liver carcinoma. Each 20-30 mg portion of unsorted bulk tissue served as the source for co-extraction of RNA and DNA. Researchers generated TCR beta cDNA from about 460 ng of total RNA, relying on a constant-region primer. Slightly modified ARM-PCR with three nested multiplex PCR rounds yielded TCR beta libraries. The two initial PCR rounds, roughly 9 cycles each, used TRBV1-TRBV30 forward and C-beta reverse primers. MiXCR was run by TCRdb on the multiplex PCR reads, yielding one entry per CDR3 protein. Among about 48,000 distinct CDR3 sequences listed, over 65% were seen once. Input material: liver tumor tissue from sampling region 3. Subset specified: tumor region T3, left-lateral pole. Receptor source: a man aged 35 to 55 with primary liver carcinoma and hepatitis B virus infection.

Worth noting for this clonotype: The conserved phenylalanine or tryptophan is not found at the CDR3 terminus, so this likely reflects a read error. The gene calls are TRBV6-5 and TRBJ2-1; 11 nucleotides line up with TRBD2. The germline gives CDR1 MNHEY, CDR2 SVGAGI. CDR3 length: 16 amino acids. The CDR3 region has the DNA TGTGCTAGCAGTCCTACTAGCGGGAGAAATGACAATGAGCAGTTCTCC. This codes for CASSPTSGRNDNEQFS.

Turning to this clonotype: One end of the junction fails to match germline, which may point to a read error. V is TRBV7-9 and J is TRBJ2-5, with TRBD2 as a possible D gene (5 bases). Looked up from germline, CDR1 is SEHNR and CDR2 is FQNEAQ (reference sequence). The CDR3 runs to 14 residues. The chain's CDR3 is CASSLSKGEETQYF. In DNA form, the CDR3 reads TGTGCCAGCAGCTTATCCAAGGGAGAAGAGACTCAGTACTTC. Drawing the rest from reference TRBV7-9 and TRBJ2-5, the complete variable domain is DTGVSQNPRHKITKRGQNVTFRCDPISEHNRLYWYRQTLGQGPEFLTYFQNEAQLEKSRLLSDRFSAERPKGSFSTLEIQRTEQGDSAMYLCASSLSKGEETQYFGPGTRLLVL.

In this sample, this clonotype turned up a few times. The rearrangement joins TRBV18 to TRBJ1-1; D uncertain. The CDR3 is made up of 14 amino acids. Trimming shortened V by 0 bases and J by 2 bases, and 7 bases separated the two germline ends. Germline CDR1 is KGHSH and CDR2 is LQKENI. The CDR3 reads CASSPPLGNTEAFF. The CDR3 nucleotides are TGTGCCAGCTCACCACCCCTCGGAAACACTGAAGCTTTCTTT. Using reference TRBV18 and TRBJ1-1 for the parts outside the CDR3, the full variable domain is NAGVMQNPRHLVRRRGQEARLRCSPMKGHSHVYWYRQLPEEGLKFMVYLQKENIIDESGMPKERFSAEFPKEGPSILRIQQVVRGDSAAYFCASSPPLGNTEAFFGQGTRLTVV.

This sequence joins TRBV6-1 and TRBJ2-1, with TRBD1 matching over 9 bases. The CDR3 loop spans 15 amino acids. V shed 5 bases and J 5 bases; nucleotides not matched to a gene: 7. Per germline, CDR1 MNHNS and CDR2 SASEGT. Here the CDR3 DNA reads TGTGCCAGCAGTACTCGACAGGGGGGAGACAATGAGCAGTTCTTC. Translation gives CASSTRQGGDNEQFF.

This clonotype was detected once. The conserved final phenylalanine or tryptophan is absent from the CDR3, which likely points to a read error. Because the CDR3's place on the DNA is in doubt, the DNA is left out and the CDR3 is given as listed by TCRdb. The genes are TRBV11-2 and TRBJ1-6. The CDR3 sequence runs 11 residues, both termini included. Germline CDR1 reads SGHAT; CDR2 reads FQNNGV. The CDR3 here is CTSILGSPLYL.

The rearrangement links TRBV29-1 to TRBJ2-1; D ambiguous. This CDR3 comprises 15 residues. Germline V CDR1 and CDR2: SQVTM, ANQGSEA. Deletions cut 6 bases from V and 0 bases from J, with 15 bases between. This CDR3 is CSVRPPPNSYNEQFF. CDR3 nucleotide sequence: TGCAGCGTGAGGCCTCCTCCCAACTCCTACAATGAGCAGTTCTTC.

In the case of this clonotype: At one boundary the junction diverges from the germline segment, which might be a read error. The V call is TRBV29-1, the J call TRBJ2-3; 7 nucleotides line up with TRBD1. CDR3 size: 14 residues. CDR1 and CDR2 (germline): SQVTM, ANQGSEA. The CDR3: CSVTPGQLTDAQYF. The CDR3 DNA is TGCAGCGTCACCCCGGGACAGCTCACAGATGCGCAGTATTTT.

This clonotype was detected once. Mismatch with germline at one junction end may stem from a read error. This rearrangement joins TRBV5-5 to TRBJ2-3; TRBD1 is a possible D gene (7 bases). Germline V gene data show CDR1 as SGHKS and CDR2 as YYEKEE (reference sequence). The CDR3 length is 14 residues. The CDR3 nucleotides are TGTGCCAGTAGCTTGCATGACAGGGAGGATGCGCAGTATTTT. Protein sequence: CASSLHDREDAQYF.

The chain couples TRBV5-1 to TRBJ2-7; the D is unclear. CDR3 length equals 11 residues. V dropped 1 base and J dropped 7 bases, with 6 bases sitting between them. Germline V gene lookup returns CDR1 SGHRS and CDR2 YFSETQ. The CDR3 sequence: CASSLPEEQYF. The CDR3, as DNA: TGCGCCAGCAGCTTGCCAGAGGAGCAGTACTTC.

In its sample, this clonotype was seen many times. This chain connects TRBV5-1 to TRBJ2-5; D ambiguous. V was clipped by 1 base and J by 3 bases, with 7 bases between them. CDR3 length equals 13 residues. Germline CDR1 reads SGHRS; CDR2 reads YFSETQ. CDR3: CASSLQDKETQYF. CDR3 bases: TGCGCCAGCAGCTTGCAAGATAAAGAGACCCAGTACTTC.

The chain is built from TRBV11-3 and TRBJ2-7, with D perhaps TRBD1 (5 bases). Per germline, CDR1 SGHNT and CDR2 YENEEA. The germline V and J ends were trimmed by 5 bases and 7 bases, with 12 bases remaining between them. The length of the CDR3 is 12 residues. DNA of the CDR3: TGTGCCAGCAGCCCAGCGCAGGGAGAGCAGTACTTC. It encodes CASSPAQGEQYF. Variable domain in full (rest from reference TRBV11-3 and TRBJ2-7): EAGVVQSPRYKIIEKKQPVAFWCNPISGHNTLYWYLQNLGQGPELLIRYENEEAVDDSQLPKDRFSAERLKGVDSTLKIQPAELGDSAVYLCASSPAQGEQYFGPGTRLTVT.

This clonotype appeared many times. This chain joins TRBV12-3 or TRBV12-4 and TRBJ1-2, with D perhaps TRBD1 (6 bases). V was shortened by 5 bases and J by 8 bases, with 15 bases between the two germline ends. This CDR3 comprises 13 residues. CDR3 bases: TGTGCCAGCAGTCCTTGGGGGGGCGGCGGCTACACCTTC. This gives the protein CASSPWGGGGYTF.

This clonotype was seen more than once but under ten times. An end of the junction does not agree with germline; a read error may underlie this. The chain uses TRBV11-1 and TRBJ2-7; TRBD1 matches at 11 bases. This CDR3 spans 14 amino acids. The germline V gene encodes CDR1 SGHAT and CDR2 FQDESV (reference sequence). Written as DNA, the CDR3 is TGTGCCAGCAGCGCGGACAGGGGGCTGTACAAGCAGCACTTC. Translating gives CASSADRGLYKQHF.

The rearrangement uses TRBV6-1 and TRBJ1-5, with D tentatively TRBD1 (5 bases). With 4 bases removed from V and 5 bases from J, the gap between germline ends came to 15 bases. CDR3 length: 15 amino acids. The germline CDR1 and CDR2 sequences are MNHNS and SASEGT. CDR3 in amino acids: CASSGGWTMYQPQHF. The CDR3 DNA follows: TGTGCCAGCAGTGGGGGGTGGACAATGTATCAGCCCCAGCATTTT.

V usage is TRBV15 and J usage is TRBJ2-2; D gene uncertain. The germline V gene encodes CDR1 LNHNV and CDR2 YYDKDF (reference sequence). V gave up 1 base and J gave up 1 base, with 10 bases separating them. The CDR3 has 16 amino acids. The CDR3 region has the DNA TGTGCCACCAGCAGAGGAAGCCAACTGAACACCGGGGAGCTGTTTTTT. This codes for CATSRGSQLNTGELFF.

A word on this clonotype: The junction departs from germline at one end; a sequencing error may be responsible. The chain links TRBV29-1 to TRBJ2-5, with D tentatively TRBD1 (6 bases). CDR3 length: 13 residues. Germline assignment: CDR1 SQVTM and CDR2 ANQGSEA. The CDR3: CIVVGQLKETQYF. CDR3 DNA: TGCATCGTTGTAGGACAGTTAAAAGAGACCCAGTACTTC.

With regard to this clonotype: Germline and junction disagree at one end, which may indicate a read error. The chain joins TRBV6-6 to TRBJ2-2, with D tentatively TRBD2 (5 bases). CDR1 is MNHNY and CDR2 is SVGAGI in the germline V gene (reference sequence). The CDR3 totals 14 residues. The CDR3 loop reads CVSSRARGTGELFF. Here the CDR3 DNA reads TGTGTCAGCAGCCGAGCCCGGGGCACCGGGGAGCTGTTTTTT.